This TCR beta chain was identified during a study of T cell changes during pregnancy in multiple sclerosis. Only in-frame clones appear in the TCRdb table, and some are missing; sequencing was by immunoSEQ multiplex PCR. The repertoire holds about 57,000 clones, about 89% seen once, with about 1.8% in the top ten. Trimming at V came to 9 bases and at J to 5 bases, leaving 8 bases not matched to a gene. The germline gives CDR1 LNHDA, CDR2 SQIVND (reference sequence). The CDR3 runs 14 residues. The sequence was collected from a female donor with multiple sclerosis, enrolled in a pregnancy study. The material sequenced was peripheral blood, taken after pregnancy. V and J are TRBV19 and TRBJ1-4, with 8 bases matching TRBD1. CDR3 region: CASGHRGGNEKLFF. The CDR3 DNA follows: TGTGCCAGCGGCCACAGGGGGGGAAATGAAAAACTGTTTTTT.